This TCR beta chain was identified in a study of post-analysis software for immune sequencing data. Study findings and constraints: With TRBV5-6, TRBV5-1 and TRBV20-1 included, about five TRBV segments were more frequent in patients than in controls.

Unique molecular identifiers were present in the TCR beta cDNA libraries. TCRdb re-derived calls from the PCR reads in MiXCR, one entry per CDR3 protein. This sample carries hundreds of thousands of distinct CDR3 sequences, 55% to 60% of them seen once, and the ten largest clones take about 10%. V gave up 8 bases and J gave up 3 bases; unmatched junction bases: 10. CDR1 and CDR2 from the germline V gene are MNHNS and SASEGT. The CDR3 runs to 15 residues. This clonotype was seen only a few times. Its target is unknown. The V call is TRBV6-1, the J call TRBJ2-5; 9 nucleotides agree with TRBD2. This sequence was found in a girl aged 2-15 years with multiple sclerosis. Sequenced material: blood. The CDR3 protein is CASVKRGAPEETQYF. As DNA, the CDR3 is TGTGCCAGCGTTAAGCGGGGGGCCCCCGAAGAGACCCAGTACTTC.